The 15 T cell receptor beta chains listed next were all sequenced from one sample in a study of T-cell memory formation after mild COVID-19. TCRdb processed the 5' RACE reads anew with MiXCR; each CDR3 protein has one entry. Here the sample spans around 250,000 distinct CDR3 sequences, more than 8% being singletons. Input material: PBMCs or a T cell subset sorted from them (not recorded which). The receptors were gathered from a man between 18 and 29 years old who had mild COVID-19 (a few samples of this study predate the infection). Cell type and time point are not known.

The chain joins TRBV6-5 to TRBJ2-3; D is undetermined. The CDR3 spans 13 residues. Trimming pared 5 bases from V and 6 bases from J, leaving 12 bases between. The germline CDR1 and CDR2 sequences are MNHEY and SVGAGI. The CDR3 spells CASSPAIRDTQYF. The CDR3 DNA follows: TGTGCCAGCAGTCCCGCAATTCGGGATACGCAGTATTTT.

The chain recombines TRBV30 with TRBJ1-6; no reliable D call. This CDR3 region has 13 residues. Germline CDR1 GTSNPN, CDR2 SVGIG (reference sequence). With 8 bases removed from V and 9 bases from J, the gap between germline ends came to 17 bases. The CDR3 region is CAAGSSRSSPLHF. The CDR3 DNA reads TGTGCCGCGGGGAGTTCCCGGAGTTCACCCCTCCACTTT.

The J gene is TRBJ2-5, the V gene TRBV5-1; maybe TRBD1 (5 bases). The CDR3 has 12 amino acids. V was shortened by 8 bases and J by 7 bases, with 15 bases between the two germline ends. Per germline, CDR1 SGHRS and CDR2 YFSETQ. CDR3 DNA sequence: TGCGCCAGTCAACAGGACCCCGGGACCCAGTACTTC. It codes for CASQQDPGTQYF. Variable domain in full (rest from reference TRBV5-1 and TRBJ2-5): KAGVTQTPRYLIKTRGQQVTLSCSPISGHRSVSWYQQTPGQGLQFLFEYFSETQRNKGNFPGRFSGRQFSNSRSEMNVSTLELGDSALYLCASQQDPGTQYFGPGTRLLVL.

This clonotype was found a few times. This sequence joins TRBV4-2 and TRBJ2-7, with D perhaps TRBD1 (5 bases). V was cut by 2 bases and J by 3 bases, with 23 bases left in between. In germline, CDR1 is LGHNA, CDR2 YNFKEQ. The CDR3 totals 18 residues. The CDR3 spells CASSQLVSDRRPLYEQYF. The CDR3 DNA reads TGTGCCAGCAGCCAATTGGTTTCCGACAGACGCCCGCTCTACGAGCAGTACTTC.

This chain uses TRBV11-2 with TRBJ2-6; tentative D call: TRBD1 (7 bases). The germline V gene has CDR1 SGHAT and CDR2 FQNNGV. There are 16 residues in the CDR3. Trimming shortened V by 1 base and J by 2 bases, and 9 bases separated the two germline ends. In DNA, the CDR3 is TGTGCCAGCAGCTTAGCCAGGGGGGCTGGGGCCAACGTCCTGACTTTC. The encoded protein is CASSLARGAGANVLTF.

This clonotype appeared many times. The chain couples TRBV4-1 to TRBJ1-3; 8 bases are a match to TRBD1. V was pared by 4 bases and J by 5 bases, with 4 bases of the junction left unmatched. Per germline, CDR1 MGHRA and CDR2 YSYEKL. The CDR3 is 14 amino acids. The CDR3 nucleotides read TGCGCCAGCAGCCCTGACAGGGGAAGAAACACCATATATTTT. Translated, it gives CASSPDRGRNTIYF.

The chain is built from TRBV20-1 and TRBJ1-2, with 10 bases aligning to TRBD1. CDR3 length: 13 amino acids. Germline V lookup: CDR1 DFQATT, CDR2 SNEGSKA (reference sequence). Trimming took 6 bases from V and 5 from J; bases not matched to a gene: 6. CDR3 in amino acids: CSAVQGQGYGYTF. The CDR3 DNA sequence: TGCAGTGCCGTTCAGGGACAGGGGTATGGCTACACCTTC.

In this sample, this clonotype turned up a few times. J is TRBJ1-1 and V is TRBV20-1, with 8 bases that match TRBD1. The germline V gene encodes CDR1 DFQATT and CDR2 SNEGSKA (reference sequence). Germline trimming cut 3 bases from V and 0 bases from J; bases unmatched to any gene: 3. The CDR3 length is 14 residues. This chain's CDR3 is CSASKTGVNTEAFF. CDR3 DNA sequence: TGCAGTGCTAGTAAGACAGGGGTGAACACTGAAGCTTTCTTT.

There are many counts of this clonotype. The chain joins TRBV7-2 to TRBJ1-5; 9 bases line up with TRBD1. The CDR3 extends over 15 amino acids. CDR1 and CDR2 from the germline V gene are SGHTA and FQGNSA. Trimming took 5 bases from V and 4 from J; bases not matched to a gene: 6. The CDR3 region has the DNA TGTGCCAGCAGCAAAGGGACAGGGACGAATCAGCCCCAGCATTTT. It is translated as CASSKGTGTNQPQHF.

This clonotype was seen many times. The gene calls are TRBV24-1 and TRBJ2-5; the D gene is possibly TRBD1 (5 bases). CDR3 size: 15 residues. Trimming shortened V by 3 bases and J by 2 bases, and 12 bases separated the two germline ends. Germline lookup yields CDR1 KGHDR and CDR2 SFDVKD. CDR3: CATSDAAGQQETQYF. CDR3 bases: TGTGCCACCAGTGATGCCGCAGGGCAACAAGAGACCCAGTACTTC.

The genes are TRBV7-8 and TRBJ1-1, with a tentative D call TRBD1 (6 bases). The CDR3 sequence is 18 residues long. Germline values: CDR1 SGHVS, CDR2 FQNEAQ. The V end was cut by 0 bases, the J end by 1 base, with 18 bases between. In DNA form, the CDR3 reads TGTGCCAGCAGCTTAGCGGGATTCGGGGGGCACCCGAACACTGAAGCTTTCTTT. The encoded protein is CASSLAGFGGHPNTEAFF.

The gene calls are TRBV11-3 and TRBJ2-1; D not resolved. This CDR3 comprises 14 residues. In germline, CDR1 is SGHNT, CDR2 YENEEA. Deletions cut 5 bases from V and 3 bases from J, with 11 bases between. The CDR3 reads CASSHTHSYNEQFF. CDR3 bases: TGTGCCAGCAGCCACACTCATAGCTACAATGAGCAGTTCTTC.

This clonotype has at least ten counts. The V call is TRBV20-1, the J call TRBJ2-2, with D perhaps matching TRBD1 (5 bases). The ends were cut back, 5 bases at V and 4 bases at J, with 11 bases in the middle. From germline, CDR1 is DFQATT and CDR2 SNEGSKA (reference sequence). This CDR3 has 13 residues. Written as DNA, the CDR3 is TGCAGTGCTCAGACAGCTCTCACCGGGGAGCTGTTTTTT. This gives the protein CSAQTALTGELFF.

The table lists this clonotype with many counts. V gene TRBV4-3 combines with J gene TRBJ1-5, with a weak D call TRBD1 (6 bases). The CDR3 has 15 amino acids. The V end lost 0 bases, the J end lost 0 bases, and 6 bases lay between the germline ends. Germline V gives CDR1 LGHNA, CDR2 YSLEER. The CDR3, as DNA: TGCGCCAGCAGCCAAGAACAGGGTAGCAATCAGCCCCAGCATTTT. This gives the protein CASSQEQGSNQPQHF.

A few counts support this clonotype. This rearrangement joins TRBV5-1 to TRBJ2-6, with D perhaps TRBD2 (5 bases). CDR1 SGHRS and CDR2 YFSETQ come from the germline V gene. The CDR3 is 19 residues long. The germline V and J ends were trimmed by 0 bases and 0 bases, with 16 bases remaining between them. The CDR3 bases are TGCGCCAGCAGCTTGGTGAGGGCGACCAAAATCTCTGGGGCCAACGTCCTGACTTTC. Protein sequence: CASSLVRATKISGANVLTF.